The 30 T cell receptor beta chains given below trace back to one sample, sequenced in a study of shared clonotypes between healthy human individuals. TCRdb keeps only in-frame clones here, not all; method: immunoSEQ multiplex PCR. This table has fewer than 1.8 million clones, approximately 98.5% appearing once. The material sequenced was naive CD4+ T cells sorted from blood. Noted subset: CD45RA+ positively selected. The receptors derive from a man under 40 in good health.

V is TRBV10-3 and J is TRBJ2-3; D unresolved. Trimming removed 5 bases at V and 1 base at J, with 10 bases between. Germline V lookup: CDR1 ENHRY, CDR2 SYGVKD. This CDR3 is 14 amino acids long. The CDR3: CAISNQPRTDTQYF. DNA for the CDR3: TGTGCCATCAGTAATCAGCCCCGCACAGATACGCAGTATTTT.

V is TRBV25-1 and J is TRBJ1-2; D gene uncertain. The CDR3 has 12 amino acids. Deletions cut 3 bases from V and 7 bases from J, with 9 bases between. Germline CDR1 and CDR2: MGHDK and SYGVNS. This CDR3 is CASSEYRAGYTF. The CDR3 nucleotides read TGTGCCAGCAGTGAGTATAGGGCTGGCTACACCTTC.

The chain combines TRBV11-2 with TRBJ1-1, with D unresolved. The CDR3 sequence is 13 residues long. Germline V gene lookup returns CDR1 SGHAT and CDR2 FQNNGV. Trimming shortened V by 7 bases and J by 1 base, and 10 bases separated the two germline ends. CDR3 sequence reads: CASTTWGNTEAFF. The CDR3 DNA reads TGTGCCAGCACCACCTGGGGGAACACTGAAGCTTTCTTT.

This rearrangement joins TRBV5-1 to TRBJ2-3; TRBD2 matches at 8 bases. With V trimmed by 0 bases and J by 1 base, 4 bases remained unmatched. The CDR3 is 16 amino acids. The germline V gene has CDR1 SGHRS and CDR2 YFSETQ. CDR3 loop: CASSLAAREGTDTQYF. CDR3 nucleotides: TGCGCCAGCAGCTTGGCTGCGCGGGAGGGCACAGATACGCAGTATTTT.

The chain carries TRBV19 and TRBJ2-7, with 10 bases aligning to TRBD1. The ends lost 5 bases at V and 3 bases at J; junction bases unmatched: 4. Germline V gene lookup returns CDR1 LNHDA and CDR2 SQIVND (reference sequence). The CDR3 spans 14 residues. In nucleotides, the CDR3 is TGTGCCAGTAGTCCCCGGGACAGGGGCTACGAGCAGTACTTC. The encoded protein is CASSPRDRGYEQYF.

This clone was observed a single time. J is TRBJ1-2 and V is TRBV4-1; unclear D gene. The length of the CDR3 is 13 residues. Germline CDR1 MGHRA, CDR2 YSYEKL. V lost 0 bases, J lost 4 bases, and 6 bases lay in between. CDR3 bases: TGCGCCAGCAGCCAAGACAGGCTCTATGGCTACACCTTC. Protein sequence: CASSQDRLYGYTF.

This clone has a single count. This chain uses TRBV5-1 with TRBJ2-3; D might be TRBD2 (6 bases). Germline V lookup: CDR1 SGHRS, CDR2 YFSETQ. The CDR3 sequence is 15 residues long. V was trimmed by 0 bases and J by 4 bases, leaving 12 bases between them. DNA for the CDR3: TGCGCCAGCAGCTTGGATAGCGGTAACGCAGATACGCAGTATTTT. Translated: CASSLDSGNADTQYF.

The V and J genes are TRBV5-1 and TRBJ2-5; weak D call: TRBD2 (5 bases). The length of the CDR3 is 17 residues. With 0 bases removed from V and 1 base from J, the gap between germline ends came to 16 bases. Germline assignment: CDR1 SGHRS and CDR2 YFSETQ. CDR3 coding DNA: TGCGCCAGCAGCTTGGCCTCGGGGAGTTGGGGCCAAGAGACCCAGTACTTC. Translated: CASSLASGSWGQETQYF. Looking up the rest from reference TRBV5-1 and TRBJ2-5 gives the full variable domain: KAGVTQTPRYLIKTRGQQVTLSCSPISGHRSVSWYQQTPGQGLQFLFEYFSETQRNKGNFPGRFSGRQFSNSRSEMNVSTLELGDSALYLCASSLASGSWGQETQYFGPGTRLLVL.

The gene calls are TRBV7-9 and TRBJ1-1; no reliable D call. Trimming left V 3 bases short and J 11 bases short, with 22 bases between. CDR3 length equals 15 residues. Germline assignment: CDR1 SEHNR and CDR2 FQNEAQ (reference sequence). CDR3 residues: CASSFALDPLVGAFF. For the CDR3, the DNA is TGTGCCAGCAGCTTCGCTCTCGATCCCCTAGTTGGGGCTTTCTTT.

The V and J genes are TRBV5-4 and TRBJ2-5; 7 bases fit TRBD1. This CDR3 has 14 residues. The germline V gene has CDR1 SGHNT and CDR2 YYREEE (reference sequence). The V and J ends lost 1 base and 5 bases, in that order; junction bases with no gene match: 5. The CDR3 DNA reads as TGTGCCAGCAGCTTGTGGGACAGAAGCGAGACCCAGTACTTC. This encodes CASSLWDRSETQYF.

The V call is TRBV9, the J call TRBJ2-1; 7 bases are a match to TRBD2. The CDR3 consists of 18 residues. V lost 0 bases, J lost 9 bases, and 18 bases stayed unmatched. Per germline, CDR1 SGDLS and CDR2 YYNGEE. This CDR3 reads CASSVATPYEGGPGEQFF. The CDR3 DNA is TGTGCCAGCAGCGTAGCCACCCCCTATGAGGGAGGGCCCGGTGAGCAGTTCTTC.

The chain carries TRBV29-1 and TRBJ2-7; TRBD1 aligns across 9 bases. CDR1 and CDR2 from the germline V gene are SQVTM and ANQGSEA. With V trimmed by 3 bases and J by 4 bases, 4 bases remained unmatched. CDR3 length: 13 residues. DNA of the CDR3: TGCAGCGTTGATCGGGACAGGGCATACGAGCAGTACTTC. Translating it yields CSVDRDRAYEQYF.

In nucleotides, the CDR3 is TGTGCCAGCAGCGCAGACAGGAGAAACACAGATACGCAGTATTTT. As protein: CASSADRRNTDTQYF. The rearrangement links TRBV7-2 to TRBJ2-3; possibly TRBD1 for D (6 bases). V lost 5 bases and J 2 bases, leaving 14 bases between the germline ends. CDR3 size: 15 residues. Germline V gives CDR1 SGHTA, CDR2 FQGNSA.

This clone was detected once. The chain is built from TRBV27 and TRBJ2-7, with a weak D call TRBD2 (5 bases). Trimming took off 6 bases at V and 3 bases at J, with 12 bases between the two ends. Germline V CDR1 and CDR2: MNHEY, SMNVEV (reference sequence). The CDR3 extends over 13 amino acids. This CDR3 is CASRRTLDYEQYF. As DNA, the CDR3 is TGTGCCAGCAGACGGACTCTTGACTACGAGCAGTACTTC.

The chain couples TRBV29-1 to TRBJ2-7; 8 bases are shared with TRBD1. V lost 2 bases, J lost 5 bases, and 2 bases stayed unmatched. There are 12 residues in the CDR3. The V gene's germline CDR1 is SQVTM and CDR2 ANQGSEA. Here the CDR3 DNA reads TGCAGCGTTGAATCAGGGGGCCACGAGCAGTACTTC. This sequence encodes CSVESGGHEQYF.

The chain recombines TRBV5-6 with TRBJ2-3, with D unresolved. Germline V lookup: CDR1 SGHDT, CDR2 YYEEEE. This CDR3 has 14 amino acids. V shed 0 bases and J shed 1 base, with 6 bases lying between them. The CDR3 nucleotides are TGTGCCAGCAGCTTGGACCAACGCACAGATACGCAGTATTTT. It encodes CASSLDQRTDTQYF. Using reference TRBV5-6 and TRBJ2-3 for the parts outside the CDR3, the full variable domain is DAGVTQSPTHLIKTRGQQVTLRCSPKSGHDTVSWYQQALGQGPQFIFQYYEEEERQRGNFPDRFSGHQFPNYSSELNVNALLLGDSALYLCASSLDQRTDTQYFGPGTRLTVL.

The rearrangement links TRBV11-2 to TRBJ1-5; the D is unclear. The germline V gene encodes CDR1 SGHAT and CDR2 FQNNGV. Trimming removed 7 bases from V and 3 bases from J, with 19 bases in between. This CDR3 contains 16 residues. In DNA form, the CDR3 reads TGTGCCAGCACCTCCCCTCACAGTGCATTCAATCAGCCCCAGCATTTT. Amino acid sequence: CASTSPHSAFNQPQHF.

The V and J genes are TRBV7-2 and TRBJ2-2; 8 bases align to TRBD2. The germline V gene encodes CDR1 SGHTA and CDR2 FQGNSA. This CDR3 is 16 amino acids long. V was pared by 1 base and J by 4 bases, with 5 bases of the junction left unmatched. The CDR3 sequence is CASSLGRLAGTGELFF. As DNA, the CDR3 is TGTGCCAGCAGCTTAGGGAGGCTAGCGGGCACCGGGGAGCTGTTTTTT.

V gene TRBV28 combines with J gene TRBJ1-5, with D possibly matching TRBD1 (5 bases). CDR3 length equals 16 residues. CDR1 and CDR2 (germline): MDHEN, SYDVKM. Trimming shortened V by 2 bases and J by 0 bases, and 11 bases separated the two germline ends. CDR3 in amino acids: CASSLPGEYSNQPQHF. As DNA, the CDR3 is TGTGCCAGCAGTTTACCGGGGGAATATAGCAATCAGCCCCAGCATTTT.

CDR3 bases: TGCGCCAGCAGCTTGGCCGGGGACAATGAGCAGTTCTTC. Protein product: CASSLAGDNEQFF. V and J are TRBV5-1 and TRBJ2-1, with a possible D match to TRBD2 (5 bases). CDR3 size: 13 residues. From germline, CDR1 is SGHRS and CDR2 YFSETQ. Trimming left V 0 bases short and J 5 bases short, with 6 bases between.

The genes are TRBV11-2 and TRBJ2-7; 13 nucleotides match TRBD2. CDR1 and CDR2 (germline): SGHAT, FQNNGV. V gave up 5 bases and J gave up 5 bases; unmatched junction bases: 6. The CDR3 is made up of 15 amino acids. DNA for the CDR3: TGTGCCAGCAGCCCATCGACTAGCGGGGGGAACGAGCAGTACTTC. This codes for CASSPSTSGGNEQYF.

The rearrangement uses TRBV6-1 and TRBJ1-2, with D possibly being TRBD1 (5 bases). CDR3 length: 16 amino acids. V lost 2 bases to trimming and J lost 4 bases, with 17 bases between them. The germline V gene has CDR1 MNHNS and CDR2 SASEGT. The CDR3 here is CASSENRGWGLYGYTF. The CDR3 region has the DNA TGTGCCAGCAGTGAAAACCGGGGATGGGGACTCTATGGCTACACCTTC.

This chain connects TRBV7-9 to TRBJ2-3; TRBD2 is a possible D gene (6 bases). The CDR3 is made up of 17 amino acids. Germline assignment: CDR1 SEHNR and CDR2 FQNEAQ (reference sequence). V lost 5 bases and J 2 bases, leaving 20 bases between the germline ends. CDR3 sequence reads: CASSAKAARDFTDTQYF. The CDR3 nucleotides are TGTGCCAGCAGCGCTAAAGCGGCGCGGGACTTCACAGATACGCAGTATTTT.

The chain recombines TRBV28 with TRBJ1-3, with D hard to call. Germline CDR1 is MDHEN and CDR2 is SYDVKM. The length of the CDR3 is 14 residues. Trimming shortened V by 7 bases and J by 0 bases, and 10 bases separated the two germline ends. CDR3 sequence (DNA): TGTGCCAGCACAGCTCCTCGCTCTGGAAACACCATATATTTT. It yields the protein CASTAPRSGNTIYF.

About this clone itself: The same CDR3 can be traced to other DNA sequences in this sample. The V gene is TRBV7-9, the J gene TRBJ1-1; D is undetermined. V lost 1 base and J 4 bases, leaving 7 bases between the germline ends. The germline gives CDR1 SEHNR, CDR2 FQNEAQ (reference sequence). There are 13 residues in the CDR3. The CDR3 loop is CASSLEGGTEAFF. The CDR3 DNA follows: TGTGCCAGCAGCTTAGAGGGCGGCACTGAAGCTTTCTTT.

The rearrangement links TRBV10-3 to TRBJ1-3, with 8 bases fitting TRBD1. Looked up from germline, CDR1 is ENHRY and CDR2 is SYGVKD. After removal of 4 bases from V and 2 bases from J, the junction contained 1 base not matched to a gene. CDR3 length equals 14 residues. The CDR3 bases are TGTGCCATCAGTGTGACAGGGGCTGGAAACACCATATATTTT. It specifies CAISVTGAGNTIYF.

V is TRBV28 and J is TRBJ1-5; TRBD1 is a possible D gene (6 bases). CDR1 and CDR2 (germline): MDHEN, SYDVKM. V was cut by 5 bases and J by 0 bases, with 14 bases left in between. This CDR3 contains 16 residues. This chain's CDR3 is CASSPPPGDSNQPQHF. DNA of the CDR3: TGTGCCAGCAGTCCCCCTCCAGGGGATAGCAATCAGCCCCAGCATTTT.

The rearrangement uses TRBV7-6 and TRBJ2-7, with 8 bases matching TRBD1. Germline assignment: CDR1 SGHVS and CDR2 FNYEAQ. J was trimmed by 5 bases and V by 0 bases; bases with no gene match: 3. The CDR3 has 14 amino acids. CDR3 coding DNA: TGTGCCAGCAGCTTAGCGGACAGGGTCGACGAGCAGTACTTC. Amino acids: CASSLADRVDEQYF. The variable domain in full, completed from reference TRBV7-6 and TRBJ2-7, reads GAGVSQSPRYKVTKRGQDVALRCDPISGHVSLYWYRQALGQGPEFLTYFNYEAQQDKSGLPNDRFSAERPEGSISTLTIQRTEQRDSAMYRCASSLADRVDEQYFGPGTRLTVT.

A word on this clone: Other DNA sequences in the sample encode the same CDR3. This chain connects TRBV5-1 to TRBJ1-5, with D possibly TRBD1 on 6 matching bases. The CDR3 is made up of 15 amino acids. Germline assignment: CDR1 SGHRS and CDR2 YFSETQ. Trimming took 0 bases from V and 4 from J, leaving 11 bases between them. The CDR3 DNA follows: TGCGCCAGCAGCTTGGCCGGACAGCTAAATCAGCCCCAGCATTTT. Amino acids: CASSLAGQLNQPQHF.

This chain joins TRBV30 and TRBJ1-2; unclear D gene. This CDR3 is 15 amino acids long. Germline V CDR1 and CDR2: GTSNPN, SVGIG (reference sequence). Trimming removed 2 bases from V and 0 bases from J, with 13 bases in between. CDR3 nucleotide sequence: TGTGCCTGGAGTAGAAGCGGAAAGACTAACTATGGCTACACCTTC. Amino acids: CAWSRSGKTNYGYTF.